This T cell receptor beta chain was observed in a study of blood T cell repertoires in COVID-19. Overall study context: In each case, the material was cDNA or gDNA derived from T cells, B-cell-depleted T cells, or PBMCs.

Study processing details: Nucleated cell number was recorded as an estimate derived from reference gene primer amplification. Profiled with immunoSEQ multiplex PCR; TCRdb holds only in-frame clones, not every one. V and J calls and clone size are copied from that table; D and trimming were computed from the DNA. The data hold over 150,000 clones, with roughly 82% observed a single time. The CDR3 totals 14 residues. Germline CDR1 MDHEN, CDR2 SYDVKM. The ends were cut back, 6 bases at V and 3 bases at J, with 11 bases in the middle. This receptor was identified in a human donor in a cohort sampled during active COVID-19. Material for sequencing was peripheral blood. V is TRBV28 and J is TRBJ2-2, with a possible D match to TRBD1 (6 bases). The CDR3 sequence: CASRRTDYTGELFF. CDR3 in DNA: TGTGCCAGCAGGAGGACAGACTACACCGGGGAGCTGTTTTTT.